This is a list of T cell receptor beta chains from one sample in a study of early T cells in non-severe SARS-CoV-2 infection. A single record per CDR3 protein comes from TCRdb applying MiXCR to the 5' RACE reads. The table lists over 55,000 distinct CDR3 sequences, approximately 7.7% of them singletons. The sequenced sample was whole blood. Receptors originate from an adult who was a healthcare worker with PCR-confirmed SARS-CoV-2 infection or an uninfected control (not recorded which). CDR3s include the opening cysteine and the closing phenylalanine or tryptophan. The order of the fields is V gene, J gene, D gene, CDR3 protein. The D gene is left open where the match is weak.

V: TRBV29-1; J: TRBJ1-1; D: NA; CDR3: CSVERTENTEAFF
V: TRBV6-6; J: TRBJ2-5; D: NA; CDR3: CASRRFETQYF
V: TRBV18; J: TRBJ2-4; D: TRBD2; CDR3: CASSVPSGRAKNIQYF
V: TRBV18; J: TRBJ2-3; D: TRBD2; CDR3: CASSAILAGVEDTQYF
V: TRBV28; J: TRBJ2-1; D: TRBD2; CDR3: CASSSLASGSQNNEQFF
V: TRBV7-2; J: TRBJ1-1; D: NA; CDR3: CASSSPGLRTEAFF
V: TRBV28; J: TRBJ2-3; D: NA; CDR3: CASRRSPDTQYF
V: TRBV29-1; J: TRBJ2-1; D: TRBD1; CDR3: CSVAGTGRYNEQFF
V: TRBV5-1; J: TRBJ2-7; D: NA; CDR3: CASSPRAGEQYF
V: TRBV3-1; J: TRBJ2-7; D: TRBD1; CDR3: CASRKEGDRGGYEQYF
V: TRBV29-1; J: TRBJ1-1; D: NA; CDR3: CSVGGTEAFF
V: TRBV11-3; J: TRBJ1-1; D: NA; CDR3: CASSTGANTEAFF
V: TRBV7-3; J: TRBJ2-7; D: TRBD2; CDR3: CASSLEAGGEQYF
V: TRBV29-1; J: TRBJ2-2; D: TRBD1; CDR3: CSVRETGDTGELFF
V: TRBV4-1; J: TRBJ2-3; D: TRBD2; CDR3: CASSHPSTSIPTDTQYF
V: TRBV15; J: TRBJ1-2; D: NA; CDR3: CATSRAERRYGYTF
V: TRBV7-8; J: TRBJ1-2; D: TRBD1; CDR3: CASSPGGTGGALYGYTF
V: TRBV21-1; J: TRBJ2-2; D: NA; CDR3: CASISGSDTGELFF
V: TRBV9; J: TRBJ1-1; D: TRBD1; CDR3: CASSSRTGNTEAFF
V: TRBV7-2; J: TRBJ1-3; D: NA; CDR3: CASSFGGRTTGNTIYF
V: TRBV28; J: TRBJ2-5; D: NA; CDR3: CASLPGTAQETQYF
V: TRBV24-1; J: TRBJ2-5; D: NA; CDR3: CATSDPGRGGETQYF
V: TRBV11-1; J: TRBJ2-1; D: NA; CDR3: CASSFPSAGDNEQFF
V: TRBV2; J: TRBJ2-7; D: TRBD2; CDR3: CASSGGSGRTKYEQYF
V: TRBV28; J: TRBJ2-7; D: NA; CDR3: CASSLVSRGAYEQYF
V: TRBV2; J: TRBJ2-3; D: TRBD2; CDR3: CASSGGGLTTLATDTQYF
V: TRBV28; J: TRBJ1-3; D: NA; CDR3: CTSSPSVGNTIYF
V: TRBV11-2; J: TRBJ2-7; D: NA; CDR3: CASSLERGVHEQYF
V: TRBV11-2; J: TRBJ2-3; D: TRBD2; CDR3: CASSLAALAGAADTQYF
V: TRBV28; J: TRBJ1-1; D: NA; CDR3: CASSTRGGNTEAFF
V: TRBV11-2; J: TRBJ2-3; D: TRBD2; CDR3: CASSLSAGMTDTQYF
V: TRBV5-4; J: TRBJ2-3; D: NA; CDR3: CASSLVLDTDTQYF
V: TRBV20-1; J: TRBJ2-1; D: TRBD2; CDR3: CSAKRGGRSNEQFF
V: TRBV12-3/TRBV12-4; J: TRBJ2-3; D: NA; CDR3: CASSLRHTDTQYF
V: TRBV6-5; J: TRBJ2-6; D: NA; CDR3: CASSYLSGAGANVLTF
V: TRBV20-1; J: TRBJ2-3; D: NA; CDR3: CSARSGEHTQDTQYF
V: TRBV29-1; J: TRBJ2-1; D: TRBD2; CDR3: CSVEGLAGQEQFF
V: TRBV12-3/TRBV12-4; J: TRBJ2-1; D: NA; CDR3: CASSPGAAVNEQFF
V: TRBV30; J: TRBJ2-7; D: TRBD2; CDR3: CAWSVGGLAVEQYF
V: TRBV9; J: TRBJ2-1; D: TRBD2; CDR3: CASSPPGLAGSYNEQFF
V: TRBV7-3; J: TRBJ1-6; D: NA; CDR3: CASSLGVDNSPLHF
V: TRBV20-1; J: TRBJ2-5; D: TRBD2; CDR3: CSAREAILAGGGETQYF
V: TRBV12-3/TRBV12-4; J: TRBJ2-7; D: NA; CDR3: CASSFGGGDRTYF
V: TRBV23-1; J: TRBJ2-5; D: NA; CDR3: CASTGETQYF
V: TRBV18; J: TRBJ2-3; D: NA; CDR3: CASSPPSTGRTDTQYF
V: TRBV9; J: TRBJ2-5; D: TRBD1; CDR3: CASSLMSTGEETQYF
V: TRBV28; J: TRBJ2-3; D: NA; CDR3: CASSLVRTDTQYF
V: TRBV29-1; J: TRBJ2-7; D: TRBD1; CDR3: CSVEGRDRAYEQYF
V: TRBV2; J: TRBJ1-1; D: NA; CDR3: CASSGTLREAFF
V: TRBV28; J: TRBJ2-7; D: NA; CDR3: CASSLGGTADYEQYF
V: TRBV28; J: TRBJ2-7; D: NA; CDR3: CASSSTTPTYEQYF
V: TRBV20-1; J: TRBJ1-4; D: TRBD1; CDR3: CSANTGGPEEKLFF
V: TRBV18; J: TRBJ2-3; D: NA; CDR3: CASSPQGITDTQYF
V: TRBV29-1; J: TRBJ1-5; D: NA; CDR3: CSVVTGNQPQHF
V: TRBV24-1; J: TRBJ1-2; D: NA; CDR3: CATSASGGGYIF
V: TRBV7-6; J: TRBJ2-7; D: NA; CDR3: CASSPGPNYEQYF
V: TRBV24-1; J: TRBJ1-5; D: NA; CDR3: CATRLSGDSNQPQHF
V: TRBV7-6; J: TRBJ2-1; D: NA; CDR3: CASSPGPGSYNEQFF
V: TRBV7-9; J: TRBJ2-4; D: TRBD1; CDR3: CASSFEGASENIQYF
V: TRBV4-1; J: TRBJ1-4; D: NA; CDR3: CASSQDARELFF